One and the same sample provided the 32 T cell receptor beta chains below, sequenced in a study of early T cells in non-severe SARS-CoV-2 infection. A single record per CDR3 protein comes from TCRdb applying MiXCR to the 5' RACE reads. The sample lists tens of thousands of distinct CDR3 sequences, nearly 6% seen once, with 7.6% in the top ten. Sequenced sample: whole blood. The receptors were sampled from an adult who was a healthcare worker with PCR-confirmed SARS-CoV-2 infection or an uninfected control (not recorded which).

This clonotype was seen repeatedly, ten times or more. J is TRBJ2-1 and V is TRBV3-1, with 10 bases matching TRBD2. This CDR3 is built from 15 residues. In germline, CDR1 is LGHDT, CDR2 YNNKEL (reference sequence). With 4 bases clipped from V and 7 bases from J, the junction kept 7 bases outside the gene matches. The CDR3 coding sequence is TGTGCCAGCAGCCTTGGACTAGCGGCAGGGAATGAGCAGTTCTTC. It is translated as CASSLGLAAGNEQFF.

This clonotype appeared many times. V usage is TRBV7-9 and J usage is TRBJ2-1, with D tentatively TRBD1 (5 bases). V lost 2 bases, J lost 0 bases, and 14 bases lay in between. The CDR3 loop spans 17 amino acids. The germline CDR1 and CDR2 sequences are SEHNR and FQNEAQ (reference sequence). CDR3 in amino acids: CASSLIGATLSYNEQFF. CDR3 DNA sequence: TGTGCCAGCAGCTTAATTGGGGCGACACTCTCCTACAATGAGCAGTTCTTC.

The chain combines TRBV2 with TRBJ2-3; 11 bases line up with TRBD2. CDR1 is SNHLY and CDR2 is FYNNEI in the germline V gene. With V trimmed by 2 bases and J by 6 bases, 7 bases remained unmatched. The CDR3 is 16 amino acids. This CDR3 is CASSEQLAGGRDTQYF. The CDR3 DNA reads TGTGCCAGCAGTGAACAGCTAGCGGGAGGAAGGGATACGCAGTATTTT.

At least ten counts were recorded for this clonotype. The junction differs from germline at one of its ends, possibly a read error. This rearrangement joins TRBV7-2 to TRBJ2-7; 7 bases fit TRBD1. This CDR3 contains 13 residues. The germline gives CDR1 SGHTA, CDR2 FQGNSA. CDR3 loop: CASSHDRVNERYF. The CDR3 coding sequence is TGTGCCAGCAGCCACGACAGGGTCAACGAGCGGTACTTC.

This clonotype was observed many times. The chain couples TRBV19 to TRBJ1-5, with a weak D call TRBD1 (5 bases). Trimming took off 6 bases at V and 4 bases at J, with 10 bases between the two ends. The germline V gene has CDR1 LNHDA and CDR2 SQIVND (reference sequence). The CDR3 has 13 amino acids. The CDR3 sequence: CASRGTGNQPQHF. In DNA, the CDR3 is TGTGCCAGTAGGGGGACGGGAAATCAGCCCCAGCATTTT.

This clonotype was detected only a few times. The rearrangement links TRBV14 to TRBJ1-4, with 7 bases identical to TRBD1. Germline CDR1 SGHDN, CDR2 FVKESK. The CDR3 totals 15 residues. With 4 bases clipped from V and 2 bases from J, the junction kept 4 bases outside the gene matches. Here the CDR3 DNA reads TGTGCCAGCAGCCCCTACAGGGGCACTAATGAAAAACTGTTTTTT. This sequence encodes CASSPYRGTNEKLFF.

This clonotype appeared many times. The chain employs TRBV13 and TRBJ2-2, with D perhaps matching TRBD1 or TRBD2 (5 bases each). Trimming left V 5 bases short and J 6 bases short, with 10 bases between. Per the germline V gene, CDR1 is PRHDT and CDR2 is FYEKMQ (reference sequence). The CDR3 sequence is 13 residues long. DNA for the CDR3: TGTGCCAGCAGCCGGACGGGGCCCGGGGAGCTGTTTTTT. As protein: CASSRTGPGELFF.

The chain has TRBV30 and TRBJ1-2; D unresolved. With 2 bases removed from V and 7 bases from J, the gap between germline ends came to 14 bases. The CDR3 has 13 residues. The germline V gene has CDR1 GTSNPN and CDR2 SVGIG (reference sequence). CDR3 nucleotide sequence: TGTGCCTGGAGTTCCCCTCTCTTAGGTGGCTACACCTTC. Translated: CAWSSPLLGGYTF.

This clonotype was seen ten or more times. The rearrangement joins TRBV5-1 to TRBJ2-7, with TRBD2 identical over 12 bases. J gave up 0 bases and V 3 bases, and 4 bases lay outside the gene matches. Germline loops: CDR1 SGHRS, CDR2 YFSETQ. This CDR3 is 16 amino acids long. CDR3 loop: CASSSGLAGISYEQYF. The DNA for the CDR3 is TGCGCCAGCAGCTCAGGACTAGCGGGGATCTCCTACGAGCAGTACTTC.

In this sample, this clonotype turned up many times. The V and J genes are TRBV6-5 and TRBJ2-5; D might be TRBD2 (5 bases). There are 11 residues in the CDR3. V was trimmed by 5 bases and J by 5 bases, leaving 6 bases between them. Germline V lookup: CDR1 MNHEY, CDR2 SVGAGI. The CDR3 DNA follows: TGTGCCAGCAGTACGGGGGAGACCCAGTACTTC. This gives the protein CASSTGETQYF.

This clonotype was seen repeatedly, ten times or more. The chain carries TRBV6-1 and TRBJ1-5, with D hard to call. CDR3 length: 14 residues. The V end was cut by 6 bases, the J end by 6 bases, with 15 bases between. The germline gives CDR1 MNHNS, CDR2 SASEGT. CDR3 nucleotide sequence: TGTGCCAGCAGGCAGTTTGGGGAAGTTCAGCCCCAGCATTTT. Its translation is CASRQFGEVQPQHF.

The table lists this clonotype with many counts. This chain uses TRBV9 with TRBJ2-1, with TRBD2 matching over 7 bases. The V gene end was trimmed by 0 bases and the J gene end by 0 bases; junction bases not matched to a gene: 6. This CDR3 is 17 amino acids long. Germline-derived CDR1 and CDR2 are SGDLS and YYNGEE. CDR3 protein: CASSVGPAGSSYNEQFF. In DNA form, the CDR3 reads TGTGCCAGCAGCGTAGGTCCAGCGGGAAGCTCCTACAATGAGCAGTTCTTC.

There are many counts of this clonotype. The chain employs TRBV9 and TRBJ1-6, with TRBD1 as a possible D gene (6 bases). The CDR3 contains 14 residues. V was shortened by 1 base and J by 8 bases, with 10 bases between the two germline ends. Germline V gene data show CDR1 as SGDLS and CDR2 as YYNGEE. CDR3 nucleotides: TGTGCCAGCAGCGTATCAGGGGCGGATTCACCCCTCCACTTT. It encodes CASSVSGADSPLHF.

The table lists this clonotype with many counts. The chain joins TRBV7-9 to TRBJ2-2; perhaps TRBD2 as D (5 bases). Germline CDR1 SEHNR, CDR2 FQNEAQ (reference sequence). Trimming stripped 2 bases from V and 5 bases from J, with 15 bases between. There are 16 residues in the CDR3. Here the CDR3 reads CASSLSGLGLTGELFF. The CDR3 coding sequence is TGTGCCAGCAGCTTATCAGGACTGGGATTAACCGGGGAGCTGTTTTTT.

This clonotype was seen repeatedly, ten times or more. The rearrangement links TRBV5-1 to TRBJ2-1; no reliable D call. Germline CDR1 and CDR2: SGHRS and YFSETQ. There are 16 residues in the CDR3. Trimming took off 4 bases at V and 9 bases at J, with 23 bases between the two ends. The CDR3 coding sequence is TGCGCCAGCAGCCCCCTCGGTGGTGACGGTCGTGGTGAGCAGTTCTTC. Amino acids: CASSPLGGDGRGEQFF. Complete variable domain (other parts from reference TRBV5-1 and TRBJ2-1): KAGVTQTPRYLIKTRGQQVTLSCSPISGHRSVSWYQQTPGQGLQFLFEYFSETQRNKGNFPGRFSGRQFSNSRSEMNVSTLELGDSALYLCASSPLGGDGRGEQFFGPGTRLTVL.

The gene calls are TRBV6-2 or TRBV6-3 and TRBJ2-7; D is uncertain. The V end was cut by 5 bases, the J end by 3 bases, with 5 bases between. This CDR3 is built from 11 residues. Germline CDR1 reads MNHEY; CDR2 reads SVGEGT. This CDR3 is CASSPLYEQYF. The CDR3 DNA sequence: TGTGCCAGCAGTCCGCTCTACGAGCAGTACTTC.

The table lists this clonotype with many counts. The chain is built from TRBV4-1 and TRBJ1-1, with D hard to call. The CDR3 is 12 amino acids. V gave up 2 bases and J gave up 6 bases, with 7 bases separating them. Germline CDR1 MGHRA, CDR2 YSYEKL. The CDR3 sequence is CASSQSGSEAFF. The CDR3 nucleotides are TGCGCCAGCAGCCAATCGGGCTCTGAAGCTTTCTTT.

This clonotype has at least ten counts. The chain recombines TRBV6-2 or TRBV6-3 with TRBJ2-2; 7 bases are a match to TRBD1. CDR1 and CDR2 from the germline V gene are MNHEY and SVGEGT. Germline trimming cut 7 bases from V and 1 base from J; bases unmatched to any gene: 6. The CDR3 is 15 residues long. CDR3 coding DNA: TGTGCCAGCACGGGACAGTTCCTGAACACCGGGGAGCTGTTTTTT. Its translation: CASTGQFLNTGELFF.

This clonotype was counted ten times or more. This chain's CDR3 is CASSKIGGAGYEQYF. In DNA, the CDR3 is TGTGCCAGCAGCAAGATCGGGGGGGCCGGGTACGAGCAGTACTTC. The chain is built from TRBV7-2 and TRBJ2-7, with 8 nucleotides matching TRBD2. The CDR3 runs to 15 residues. V trimming: 5 bases; J trimming: 4 bases; junction bases outside the gene matches: 10. Germline V gene lookup returns CDR1 SGHTA and CDR2 FQGNSA.

V usage is TRBV12-3 or TRBV12-4 and J usage is TRBJ2-3, with D uncertain. V was cut by 8 bases and J by 6 bases, with 18 bases left in between. The CDR3 has 14 amino acids. CDR3 sequence: CASQPGRAADTQYF. CDR3 nucleotide sequence: TGTGCCAGCCAACCGGGCCGGGCGGCTGATACGCAGTATTTT.

This clonotype occurred many times. This chain uses TRBV29-1 with TRBJ1-1; D possibly corresponds to TRBD1 (6 bases). Deletions cut 6 bases from V and 1 base from J, with 12 bases between. This CDR3 is built from 13 residues. From germline, CDR1 is SQVTM and CDR2 ANQGSEA. The CDR3 protein is CSVAVQGNTEAFF. For the CDR3, the DNA is TGCAGCGTCGCAGTACAGGGGAACACTGAAGCTTTCTTT. The full variable domain, completed using reference TRBV29-1 and TRBJ1-1, is SAVISQKPSRDICQRGTSLTIQCQVDSQVTMMFWYRQQPGQSLTLIATANQGSEATYESGFVIDKFPISRPNLTFSTLTVSNMSPEDSSIYLCSVAVQGNTEAFFGQGTRLTVV.

V usage is TRBV19 and J usage is TRBJ2-2; D gene ambiguous. The CDR3 length is 14 residues. Germline V gene sequence: CDR1 LNHDA, CDR2 SQIVND (reference sequence). Trimming took 4 bases from V and 5 from J, leaving 11 bases between them. The DNA of the CDR3 is TGTGCCAGTAGTAACTGGACGAGAACCGGGGAGCTGTTTTTT. As protein: CASSNWTRTGELFF.

To note about this clonotype: A single base separates this from a much larger clone, so it may be a read error. The chain couples TRBV28 to TRBJ2-7; D is unresolved. Germline V gene lookup returns CDR1 MDHEN and CDR2 SYDVKM. The CDR3 extends over 11 amino acids. The CDR3 DNA reads TGTGCGGTGGAAACCCTCGGAAAGCAGTACTTC. Its translation is CAVETLGKQYF.

The sample holds many counts of this clonotype. Compared with germline, one end of the junction differs, possibly owing to a read error. The CDR3, as DNA: TGCGCCAGCAACTTGGGACTGGGGGAGAACTATGGCTACACCTTC. This translates into CASNLGLGENYGYTF. The V gene is TRBV5-1, the J gene TRBJ1-2, with D perhaps TRBD1 (5 bases). Germline V lookup: CDR1 SGHRS, CDR2 YFSETQ. The CDR3 is 15 amino acids.

This clonotype has a count of ten or more. The chain joins TRBV6-5 to TRBJ2-7; no clear D gene. Germline assignment: CDR1 MNHEY and CDR2 SVGAGI. Trimming removed 0 bases at V and 3 bases at J, with 12 bases between. The CDR3 extends over 15 amino acids. Here the CDR3 reads CASSYSVGLSYEQYF. In DNA form, the CDR3 reads TGTGCCAGCAGTTACTCAGTAGGTCTAAGCTACGAGCAGTACTTC.

This clonotype was found many times. The CDR3 here is CAISESPGQSNYGYTF. CDR3 sequence (DNA): TGTGCCATCAGTGAGAGCCCGGGACAGTCTAACTATGGCTACACCTTC. The chain has TRBV10-3 and TRBJ1-2; 7 nucleotides line up with TRBD1. Per germline, CDR1 ENHRY and CDR2 SYGVKD. The CDR3 covers 16 residues. J was trimmed by 0 bases and V by 2 bases; bases with no gene match: 6.

This clonotype was observed many times. The chain links TRBV7-2 to TRBJ1-1; D is undetermined. From germline, CDR1 is SGHTA and CDR2 FQGNSA. This CDR3 has 14 residues. Trimming removed 2 bases at V and 1 base at J, with 8 bases between. The CDR3 bases are TGTGCCAGCAGCTTAAGGAGAGCGAACACTGAAGCTTTCTTT. Protein sequence: CASSLRRANTEAFF.

This clonotype has at least ten counts. The chain links TRBV3-1 to TRBJ1-5; D is undetermined. This CDR3 spans 17 amino acids. The germline V gene encodes CDR1 LGHDT and CDR2 YNNKEL (reference sequence). Trimming stripped 0 bases from V and 4 bases from J, with 16 bases between. The CDR3: CASSQDFWAGDNQPQHF. The CDR3 DNA reads TGTGCCAGCAGCCAAGACTTTTGGGCAGGTGATAATCAGCCCCAGCATTTT.

This clonotype was seen at least ten times. V gene TRBV5-4 combines with J gene TRBJ2-7; 8 positions agree with TRBD1. Germline trimming cut 4 bases from V and 5 bases from J; bases unmatched to any gene: 11. The germline V gene encodes CDR1 SGHNT and CDR2 YYREEE (reference sequence). This CDR3 spans 15 amino acids. This CDR3 is CASSTRTGNRDEQYF. DNA for the CDR3: TGTGCCAGCAGCACCCGGACAGGGAATAGGGACGAGCAGTACTTC.

This clonotype was recorded at least ten times. The V gene is TRBV4-2, the J gene TRBJ2-1, with D possibly TRBD2 on 6 matching bases. CDR3 size: 15 residues. Germline V gene lookup returns CDR1 LGHNA and CDR2 YNFKEQ. Trimming stripped 3 bases from V and 7 bases from J, with 16 bases between. The CDR3 DNA reads as TGTGCCAGCAGCCAGGCCCGGAGGGGAGGTAATGAGCAGTTCTTC. This gives the protein CASSQARRGGNEQFF.

This clonotype was found many times. The gene calls are TRBV29-1 and TRBJ2-3; no firm D call. V lost 0 bases and J 3 bases, leaving 4 bases between the germline ends. Germline CDR1 SQVTM, CDR2 ANQGSEA. The CDR3 is 12 amino acids. Here the CDR3 DNA reads TGCAGCGTTGAAGAGGGGACAGATACGCAGTATTTT. Translating it yields CSVEEGTDTQYF.

This clonotype came up many times. V and J are TRBV5-1 and TRBJ2-3, with D perhaps matching TRBD2 (6 bases). Germline-derived CDR1 and CDR2 are SGHRS and YFSETQ. The CDR3 covers 17 residues. Trimming pared 0 bases from V and 0 bases from J, leaving 14 bases between. The CDR3 spells CASSLAFMGTSTDTQYF. The CDR3 nucleotides read TGCGCCAGCAGCTTGGCGTTCATGGGGACTAGCACAGATACGCAGTATTTT.